These T cell receptor beta chains were read from a single sample in a study of CXCR3-negative and CXCR3-positive naive CD8 T cells. TCRdb reanalyzed the 5' RACE reads and collapses them to one entry per CDR3 protein, without DNA. This sample's table reports around 60,000 distinct CDR3 sequences. Sequencing was performed on naive CXCR3+ CD8+ T cells from blood. The origin of the receptors is a human donor in good health. Some clones in this sample may be carry-over from other donors' samples. CDR3s include the opening cysteine and the closing phenylalanine or tryptophan.

TRBJ2-1 | TRBV14 | CASSQDWDRGLRYGGHEQFF
TRBJ1-1 | TRBV4-3 | CASSLSTGNTEAFF
TRBJ1-2 | TRBV10-2 | CASRGDTLYGYTF
TRBJ2-1 | TRBV29-1 | CSVVDQYNEQFF
TRBJ2-2 | TRBV28 | CASSLAGRKTLNTGELFF
TRBJ2-5 | TRBV12-3/TRBV12-4 | CASSQSLSPETQYF
TRBJ1-5 | TRBV19 | CASRPTGSGNQPQHF
TRBJ2-5 | TRBV20-1 | CSAREGLAGGIQETQYF
TRBJ1-1 | TRBV4-3 | CASSQDRAGYSEAFF
TRBJ1-4 | TRBV7-9 | CASSSWDRENRGGEKLFF
TRBJ1-1 | TRBV9 | CASQAGTGGNTEAFF
TRBJ2-1 | TRBV7-3 | CASSLYGEGQDLFF
TRBJ2-1 | TRBV7-9 | CASSWTGLAHNEQFF
TRBJ1-2 | TRBV20-1 | CSANTPGQSAYTF
TRBJ2-1 | TRBV2 | CASRRTTSYNEQFF
TRBJ2-1 | TRBV9 | CASSVSWGANHEQFF
TRBJ2-2 | TRBV2 | CASSLNPTGTGRIGELFF
TRBJ2-1 | TRBV7-8 | CGSSLALAGGNNEQFF
TRBJ1-6 | TRBV7-9 | CASSPRADGTDSPLHF
TRBJ2-6 | TRBV12-3/TRBV12-4 | CASSLQGALSGANVLTF
TRBJ1-1 | TRBV7-2 | CANQKGEFNAEAFF
TRBJ2-1 | TRBV7-9 | CATAGGPYNEQFF